A single sample is the source of the 22 T cell receptor beta chains below, sequenced in a study of blood T cell repertoires in COVID-19. Assay: immunoSEQ multiplex PCR; the TCRdb copy retains only in-frame clones and omits some. Here the sample spans under 200,000 clones, 70% to 90% being singletons. Sequencing used peripheral blood. The receptors were gathered from a man between 60 and 75 years old with active or convalescent COVID-19.

This sequence joins TRBV7-6 and TRBJ1-1; D is perhaps TRBD1 (5 bases). This CDR3 is 14 amino acids long. V lost 1 base and J 1 base, leaving 7 bases between the germline ends. Germline CDR1 is SGHVS and CDR2 is FNYEAQ. CDR3 bases: TGTGCCAGCAGCTTAGGTACAGGGAACACTGAAGCTTTCTTT. It specifies CASSLGTGNTEAFF.

The chain carries TRBV3-1 (or the pseudogene TRBV3-2) and TRBJ2-5, with TRBD2 matching 9 bases. The ends lost 1 base at V and 1 base at J; junction bases unmatched: 4. CDR1 is LGHDT and CDR2 is YNNKEL in the germline V gene (reference sequence). This CDR3 contains 16 residues. The CDR3 DNA follows: TGTGCCAGCAGCCAAGGTCTAGCGGGGATCCAAGAGACCCAGTACTTC. This encodes CASSQGLAGIQETQYF.

V and J are TRBV11-2 and TRBJ1-2; D remains unclear. V was clipped by 2 bases and J by 4 bases, with 11 bases between them. Germline CDR1 is SGHAT and CDR2 is FQNNGV. The CDR3 extends over 14 amino acids. The CDR3 sequence is CASSLSAASYGYTF. The CDR3 region has the DNA TGTGCCAGCAGCTTAAGTGCAGCGTCCTATGGCTACACCTTC.

V is TRBV6-5 and J is TRBJ1-2, with 8 positions matching TRBD1. CDR3 length: 15 amino acids. The germline gives CDR1 MNHEY, CDR2 SVGAGI. With 5 bases clipped from V and 13 bases from J, the junction kept 18 bases outside the gene matches. In nucleotides, the CDR3 is TGTGCCAGCAGTCCTTCGGGACAAGAGGTCAGGGGGCTCACCTTC. Protein product: CASSPSGQEVRGLTF.

The CDR3 protein is CASSNRIPGQGIFSEQFF. The CDR3 DNA sequence: TGTGCCAGCAGCAACCGCATCCCGGGACAGGGAATTTTCAGTGAGCAGTTCTTC. This chain uses TRBV7-6 with TRBJ2-1; 9 nucleotides agree with TRBD1. V trimming: 5 bases; J trimming: 9 bases; junction bases outside the gene matches: 20. The CDR3 is made up of 18 amino acids. Germline CDR1 is SGHVS and CDR2 is FNYEAQ.

The chain couples TRBV19 to TRBJ1-2; D is possibly TRBD1 (5 bases). Germline V gives CDR1 LNHDA, CDR2 SQIVND (reference sequence). With 2 bases removed from V and 0 bases from J, the gap between germline ends came to 10 bases. This CDR3 region has 15 residues. The CDR3 DNA follows: TGTGCCAGTAGTATAACAGGAATCGCTAACTATGGCTACACCTTC. This sequence encodes CASSITGIANYGYTF.

The genes are TRBV15 and TRBJ2-7; 9 bases are a match to TRBD1. The CDR3 consists of 14 residues. Germline trimming cut 4 bases from V and 5 bases from J; bases unmatched to any gene: 6. The V gene's germline CDR1 is LNHNV and CDR2 YYDKDF (reference sequence). The CDR3 bases are TGTGCCACCAGCACGGGGACAGGGTCGAACGAGCAGTACTTC. This encodes CATSTGTGSNEQYF.

The rearrangement uses TRBV5-1 and TRBJ1-1; D might be TRBD1 (6 bases). The CDR3 extends over 13 amino acids. V was shortened by 6 bases and J by 7 bases, with 16 bases between the two germline ends. Germline V gives CDR1 SGHRS, CDR2 YFSETQ. The CDR3 DNA reads TGCGCCAGCACTCTAGGACCGGACAGTGAAGCTTTCTTT. Translated: CASTLGPDSEAFF.

The V call is TRBV19, the J call TRBJ2-3; 7 bases are shared with TRBD1. The trim removed 5 bases at V and 0 bases at J, leaving 11 bases unmatched. Germline V gene data show CDR1 as LNHDA and CDR2 as SQIVND (reference sequence). The CDR3 consists of 17 residues. The DNA for the CDR3 is TGTGCCAGTAGTGCGACCGGGACAGAGAAGAGCACAGATACGCAGTATTTT. It codes for CASSATGTEKSTDTQYF.

This chain uses TRBV7-9 with TRBJ2-4, with TRBD2 matching 10 bases. CDR1 is SEHNR and CDR2 is FQNEAQ in the germline V gene (reference sequence). CDR3 length: 15 amino acids. V dropped 1 base and J dropped 15; count of bases not matched to a gene: 12. Written as DNA, the CDR3 is TGTGCCAGCAGCTTAGGCCTAGCGGGGGACCAGGGTCTGTACTTC. Protein: CASSLGLAGDQGLYF.

V is TRBV5-1 and J is TRBJ1-1, with D maybe TRBD1 (5 bases). The V gene lost 7 bases and the J gene lost 1 base, with 17 bases spanning the gap. This CDR3 spans 15 amino acids. Per the germline V gene, CDR1 is SGHRS and CDR2 is YFSETQ. The CDR3 nucleotides are TGCGCCAGCGGACCGACAGCAGGTTGGAACACTGAAGCTTTCTTT. Its protein is CASGPTAGWNTEAFF.

The genes are TRBV19 and TRBJ1-2; 7 bases are shared with TRBD1. The CDR3 consists of 13 residues. The V segment lost 2 bases and the J segment 13 bases; nucleotides outside the gene matches: 10. Germline V CDR1 and CDR2: LNHDA, SQIVND (reference sequence). In nucleotides, the CDR3 is TGTGCCAGTAGTATAACAGGGGTAGGTCTTTCCACCTTC. As protein: CASSITGVGLSTF.

V gene TRBV25-1 combines with J gene TRBJ2-6; D remains unclear. Germline lookup yields CDR1 MGHDK and CDR2 SYGVNS. This CDR3 contains 13 residues. The ends were cut back, 8 bases at V and 2 bases at J, with 7 bases in the middle. In nucleotides, the CDR3 is TGTGCCAGCTCCCTTGCTGGGGCCAACGTCCTGACTTTC. It translates to CASSLAGANVLTF.

The chain links TRBV5-6 to TRBJ1-1, with 7 bases that match TRBD1. Per the germline V gene, CDR1 is SGHDT and CDR2 is YYEEEE. The CDR3 covers 15 residues. The V segment lost 3 bases and the J segment 2 bases; nucleotides outside the gene matches: 7. This CDR3 reads CASSSYRGYNTEAFF. DNA for the CDR3: TGTGCCAGCAGCTCCTACAGGGGTTACAACACTGAAGCTTTCTTT.

This clone has only a few counts. The rearrangement links TRBV2 to TRBJ1-2; unclear D gene. This CDR3 contains 15 residues. V was clipped by 7 bases and J by 7 bases, with 22 bases between them. Germline assignment: CDR1 SNHLY and CDR2 FYNNEI. CDR3 amino acids: CASKYETPKVGGYTF. CDR3 DNA sequence: TGTGCCAGCAAATACGAGACACCCAAAGTGGGTGGCTACACCTTC.

The V call is TRBV7-2, the J call TRBJ2-5; 12 nucleotides align to TRBD2. The germline V gene encodes CDR1 SGHTA and CDR2 FQGNSA. CDR3 length: 14 amino acids. Trimming at V came to 4 bases and at J to 7 bases, leaving 4 bases not matched to a gene. CDR3 nucleotide sequence: TGTGCCAGCAGCTCGACTAGCGGGGGAGGGACCCAGTACTTC. As protein: CASSSTSGGGTQYF.

This clone was observed a handful of times. The chain combines TRBV10-3 with TRBJ2-1; TRBD2 aligns across 7 bases. The V gene's germline CDR1 is ENHRY and CDR2 SYGVKD. The CDR3 has 13 amino acids. Losses at the gene ends were 8 bases for V and 1 base for J; bases not matched to a gene: 2. The CDR3 DNA follows: TGTGCCATCTCCGGGGGGTCCTACAATGAGCAGTTCTTC. Translated: CAISGGSYNEQFF.

The chain employs TRBV2 and TRBJ2-7, with a possible D match to TRBD2 (6 bases). V was shortened by 8 bases and J by 3 bases, with 14 bases between the two germline ends. CDR3 length: 13 amino acids. CDR1 and CDR2 (germline): SNHLY, FYNNEI. The DNA of the CDR3 is TGTGCCAGCCTCGGGGGAGGAAACTACGAGCAGTACTTC. It encodes CASLGGGNYEQYF.

The genes are TRBV3-1 (or the pseudogene TRBV3-2) and TRBJ1-1, with D unclear. V lost 4 bases and J 3 bases, leaving 12 bases between the germline ends. Germline V lookup: CDR1 LGHDT, CDR2 YNNKEL (reference sequence). The CDR3 spans 14 residues. For the CDR3, the DNA is TGTGCCAGCAGCCGATTGCGCGAGCACACTGAAGCTTTCTTT. The encoded protein is CASSRLREHTEAFF.

This sequence joins TRBV3-1 (or the pseudogene TRBV3-2) and TRBJ2-2; 8 nucleotides line up with TRBD2. The CDR3 runs 17 residues. Trimming at V came to 0 bases and at J to 4 bases, leaving 7 bases not matched to a gene. Looked up from germline, CDR1 is LGHDT and CDR2 is YNNKEL (reference sequence). CDR3 sequence: CASSQDFGGGSTGELFF. CDR3 bases: TGTGCCAGCAGCCAAGATTTCGGGGGGGGCTCCACCGGGGAGCTGTTTTTT.

The genes are TRBV5-1 and TRBJ1-5; D is ambiguous. Germline assignment: CDR1 SGHRS and CDR2 YFSETQ. The CDR3 extends over 15 amino acids. V gave up 1 base and J gave up 2 bases, with 10 bases separating them. The CDR3 nucleotides read TGCGCCAGCAGCTTGTCACCAGGCGGCAATCAGCCCCAGCATTTT. Translated, it gives CASSLSPGGNQPQHF.

V gene TRBV5-1 combines with J gene TRBJ2-7, with 10 bases matching TRBD1. CDR1 is SGHRS, CDR2 YFSETQ, per germline. V shed 0 bases, J shed 9 bases, and the junction held 9 bases outside the gene matches. This CDR3 is built from 15 residues. The DNA for the CDR3 is TGCGCCAGCAGCTTGGGGACAGGGGGTCGGCAGAGGCAGTACTTC. Amino acids: CASSLGTGGRQRQYF.